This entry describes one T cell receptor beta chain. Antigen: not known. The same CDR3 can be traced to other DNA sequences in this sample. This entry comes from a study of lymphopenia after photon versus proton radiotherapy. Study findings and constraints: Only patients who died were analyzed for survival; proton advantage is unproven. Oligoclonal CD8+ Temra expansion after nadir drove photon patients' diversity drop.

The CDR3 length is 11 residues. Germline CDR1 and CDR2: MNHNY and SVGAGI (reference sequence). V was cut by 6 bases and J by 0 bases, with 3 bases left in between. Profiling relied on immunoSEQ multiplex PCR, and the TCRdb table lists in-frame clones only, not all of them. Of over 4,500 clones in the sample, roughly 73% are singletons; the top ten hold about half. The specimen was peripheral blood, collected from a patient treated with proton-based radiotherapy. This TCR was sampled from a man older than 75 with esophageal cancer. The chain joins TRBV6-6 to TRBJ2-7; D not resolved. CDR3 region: CASRVSYEQYF. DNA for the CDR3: TGTGCCAGCAGAGTCTCCTACGAGCAGTACTTC.